The entry that follows covers one T cell receptor (beta chain) sequence. Its cognate antigen is unknown. TCRdb reprocessed the RT-PCR reads via MiXCR and lists one record per CDR3 protein. The data show about 300,000 distinct CDR3 sequences, roughly 20% seen once. The record originates from a study of response to subunit inactivated influenza vaccine. Study outcomes and limitations: The authors put forward the suggestion that each seasonal influenza vaccination may bring in only a limited number of new T cells.

The germline V gene encodes CDR1 MDHEN and CDR2 SYDVKM. J gave up 6 bases and V 3 bases, and 5 bases lay outside the gene matches. There are 13 residues in the CDR3. This sequence originates from a man aged 45 to 70 who received an inactivated influenza vaccine. The source material was PBMCs from blood, sampled roughly 20 months after vaccination. The gene calls are TRBV28 and TRBJ2-7; 7 bases fit TRBD1. CDR3 nucleotide sequence: TGTGCCAGCAGTTTTTACAGGGGTACCGAGCAGTACTTC. Its protein is CASSFYRGTEQYF.